The 19 T cell receptor beta chains in this list originate from one sample, sequenced in a study of blood T cell repertoires in COVID-19. Clones were sequenced by immunoSEQ multiplex PCR, and TCRdb holds only the in-frame ones, with some missing. The sample consists of 380,000 or so clones, more than 70% of them appearing once. The source material was peripheral blood. The source is a man aged 40-55 years with acute or convalescent COVID-19.

In DNA, the CDR3 is TGTGCCTGGAGTGACTACTCTGTGGTAGCGGGTCAGCCCCAGCATTTT. Protein: CAWSDYSVVAGQPQHF. The V call is TRBV30, the J call TRBJ1-5; D call uncertain. V lost 1 base and J lost 6, with 19 bases in between. The length of the CDR3 is 16 residues. The germline gives CDR1 GTSNPN, CDR2 SVGIG (reference sequence).

This chain connects TRBV4-1 to TRBJ1-3; TRBD1 agrees at 7 bases. The V gene's germline CDR1 is MGHRA and CDR2 YSYEKL. V dropped 5 bases and J dropped 4; count of bases not matched to a gene: 17. This CDR3 is built from 18 residues. CDR3 coding DNA: TGCGCCAGCAGCACGCACTTACGGGACAGCCTAGAGGGAAACACCATATATTTT. It specifies CASSTHLRDSLEGNTIYF.

The table lists this clone with a count of one. The chain uses TRBV6-2 or TRBV6-3 and TRBJ2-7; possible D gene TRBD2, 6 bases. Trimming stripped 4 bases from V and 3 bases from J, with 7 bases between. This CDR3 comprises 12 residues. CDR1 is MNHEY, CDR2 SVGEGT, per germline. The CDR3 protein is CASSWGGYEQYF. The CDR3 bases are TGTGCCAGCAGTTGGGGAGGCTACGAGCAGTACTTC.

V is TRBV4-1 and J is TRBJ1-2, with unresolved D. This CDR3 region has 15 residues. CDR1 and CDR2 from the germline V gene are MGHRA and YSYEKL. Deletions cut 1 base from V and 3 bases from J, with 12 bases between. The CDR3 DNA reads TGCGCCAGCAGCCAAGTGGCGGGTTCGGACTATGGCTACACCTTC. Translated, it gives CASSQVAGSDYGYTF.

V and J are TRBV11-3 and TRBJ2-1; 10 bases line up with TRBD1. The CDR3 has 15 residues. The V segment lost 4 bases and the J segment 6 bases; nucleotides outside the gene matches: 6. CDR1 and CDR2 (germline): SGHNT, YENEEA. The CDR3 nucleotides are TGTGCCAGCAGCTCGGAGGGGACAGGGGTCAATGAGCAGTTCTTC. Protein: CASSSEGTGVNEQFF.

Only a few counts were recorded for this clone. The rearrangement uses TRBV7-3 and TRBJ1-6, with 8 bases aligning to TRBD1. Looked up from germline, CDR1 is SGHTA and CDR2 is FQGTGA. This CDR3 contains 13 residues. Germline trimming cut 6 bases from V and 13 bases from J; bases unmatched to any gene: 8. CDR3 nucleotide sequence: TGTGCCAGCAGTACGGACAGGGATACGCCCCTCCACTTT. Residues: CASSTDRDTPLHF.

The CDR3 nucleotides read TGCGCCAGCAGCTTAGCGGGTACGTCCTACAATGAGCAGTTCTTC. It yields the protein CASSLAGTSYNEQFF. The chain recombines TRBV5-1 with TRBJ2-1, with a tentative D call TRBD2 (6 bases). V shed 2 bases and J shed 1 base, with 10 bases lying between them. The CDR3 covers 15 residues. Germline loops: CDR1 SGHRS, CDR2 YFSETQ.

The chain couples TRBV24-1 to TRBJ2-7; 11 positions agree with TRBD2. With 5 bases clipped from V and 3 bases from J, the junction kept 20 bases outside the gene matches. The CDR3 sequence is 20 residues long. CDR1 is KGHDR, CDR2 SFDVKD, per germline. The CDR3 sequence: CATSGEAGTSGLGRLYEQYF. CDR3 coding DNA: TGTGCCACCAGTGGGGAGGCCGGGACTAGCGGTTTAGGGAGGCTCTACGAGCAGTACTTC.

This chain connects TRBV5-4 to TRBJ2-7; 15 bases line up with TRBD2. Germline V lookup: CDR1 SGHNT, CDR2 YYREEE (reference sequence). The CDR3 totals 17 residues. The V segment lost 4 bases and the J segment 2 bases; nucleotides outside the gene matches: 7. CDR3 in DNA: TGTGCCAGCAGCCCCGGGACTAGCGGGGGGTCGCCCTACGAGCAGTACTTC. This sequence encodes CASSPGTSGGSPYEQYF.

The chain links TRBV27 to TRBJ1-6, with TRBD1 matching 7 bases. Germline assignment: CDR1 MNHEY and CDR2 SMNVEV (reference sequence). This CDR3 spans 14 amino acids. J was trimmed by 9 bases and V by 4 bases; bases with no gene match: 6. For the CDR3, the DNA is TGTGCCAGCAGTTGGGGGACAGAGGGTTCACCCCTCCACTTT. Translating it yields CASSWGTEGSPLHF.

The chain employs TRBV30 and TRBJ2-7, with TRBD2 identical over 7 bases. CDR1 and CDR2 from the germline V gene are GTSNPN and SVGIG (reference sequence). The CDR3 is 12 amino acids. V gave up 6 bases and J gave up 4 bases; unmatched junction bases: 6. The CDR3 loop reads CACGGSAYEQYF. The CDR3 DNA sequence: TGTGCCTGCGGCGGGAGTGCTTACGAGCAGTACTTC.

The gene calls are TRBV25-1 and TRBJ2-6, with TRBD2 as a possible D gene (6 bases). The germline gives CDR1 MGHDK, CDR2 SYGVNS. V lost 5 bases and J lost 0, with 8 bases in between. The CDR3 consists of 15 residues. The CDR3 sequence is CASSIGGSGANVLTF. DNA for the CDR3: TGTGCCAGCAGTATCGGGGGCTCTGGGGCCAACGTCCTGACTTTC.

The J gene is TRBJ2-2, the V gene TRBV9; D might be TRBD1 (6 bases). Trimming stripped 2 bases from V and 0 bases from J, with 14 bases between. CDR3 length equals 17 residues. Germline assignment: CDR1 SGDLS and CDR2 YYNGEE. The CDR3 DNA sequence: TGTGCCAGCAGCGTTTCAGGGGAAGGGACGAACACCGGGGAGCTGTTTTTT. It specifies CASSVSGEGTNTGELFF.

The genes are TRBV7-2 and TRBJ1-5, with 7 bases that match TRBD1. The CDR3 has 15 residues. CDR1 and CDR2 (germline): SGHTA, FQGNSA. The V and J ends lost 1 base and 6 bases, in that order; junction bases with no gene match: 6. Here the CDR3 reads CASSLESQGVQPQHF. The CDR3 DNA reads TGTGCCAGCAGCTTAGAGAGTCAGGGGGTTCAGCCCCAGCATTTT. The whole variable domain, filled in from reference TRBV7-2 and TRBJ1-5, reads GAGVSQSPSNKVTEKGKDVELRCDPISGHTALYWYRQSLGQGLEFLIYFQGNSAPDKSGLPSDRFSAERTGGSVSTLTIQRTQQEDSAVYLCASSLESQGVQPQHFGDGTRLSIL.

The rearrangement joins TRBV6-2 or TRBV6-3 to TRBJ1-5; 7 bases map to TRBD1. V trimming: 2 bases; J trimming: 3 bases; junction bases outside the gene matches: 4. CDR3 length equals 15 residues. Germline V gene lookup returns CDR1 MNHEY and CDR2 SVGEGT. The DNA for the CDR3 is TGTGCCAGCAGTTACACCGAGGGGGCCAATCAGCCCCAGCATTTT. Its translation: CASSYTEGANQPQHF.

This clone was recorded only once. The V and J genes are TRBV27 and TRBJ2-1, with 9 bases fitting TRBD2. V dropped 0 bases and J dropped 2; count of bases not matched to a gene: 5. The CDR3 has 17 amino acids. Germline V gene sequence: CDR1 MNHEY, CDR2 SMNVEV (reference sequence). The CDR3 is CASSLSGGTSTYNEQFF. The CDR3 bases are TGTGCCAGCAGTTTATCGGGGGGGACTAGCACCTACAATGAGCAGTTCTTC.

The chain recombines TRBV7-2 with TRBJ2-5; TRBD2 is a possible D gene (6 bases). Germline CDR1 and CDR2: SGHTA and FQGNSA. The CDR3 has 13 amino acids. V was cut by 4 bases and J by 5 bases, with 11 bases left in between. CDR3 residues: CASSSGLGETQYF. CDR3 sequence (DNA): TGTGCCAGCAGCTCGGGACTTGGCGAGACCCAGTACTTC.

The chain is built from TRBV28 and TRBJ1-6; D is possibly TRBD1 (5 bases). V was shortened by 3 bases and J by 11 bases, with 14 bases between the two germline ends. The germline gives CDR1 MDHEN, CDR2 SYDVKM. The CDR3 length is 14 residues. The CDR3: CASSLGRESTPLHF. In DNA, the CDR3 is TGTGCCAGCAGTTTGGGCAGGGAATCTACACCCCTCCACTTT. The full variable domain, rest sourced from reference TRBV28 and TRBJ1-6, is DVKVTQSSRYLVKRTGEKVFLECVQDMDHENMFWYRQDPGLGLRLIYFSYDVKMKEKGDIPEGYSVSREKKERFSLILESASTNQTSMYLCASSLGRESTPLHFGNGTRLTVT.

The gene calls are TRBV9 and TRBJ1-2, with 11 bases lining up with TRBD1. The CDR3 contains 16 residues. Trimming at V came to 4 bases and at J to 3 bases, leaving 8 bases not matched to a gene. Looked up from germline, CDR1 is SGDLS and CDR2 is YYNGEE. This chain's CDR3 is CASSTRTGGIDYGYTF. CDR3 in DNA: TGTGCCAGCAGCACACGGACAGGGGGCATAGACTATGGCTACACCTTC.